These T cell receptor beta chains were read from a single sample in a study of shared clonotypes between healthy human individuals. Assay used: immunoSEQ multiplex PCR; TCRdb lists only in-frame clones, some missing. The data hold approximately 2.3 million clones, with 85% to 95% observed a single time. Sequencing input: naive CD4+ T cells from PBMCs. Receptors were obtained from a man aged 18 to 29 in good health. Some clones in this sample may be carry-over from other donors' samples. CDR3s include the opening cysteine and the closing phenylalanine or tryptophan. Each record gives: D gene, clone size, V gene, J gene, CDR3 DNA, CDR3 protein. The D gene is left open where the match is weak. Expanded clones are given a class, and other clones once, few, many or no size at all.

>.|.|TRBV29-1|TRBJ1-4
TGCAGCGTCGCCGACCTCGGTGGTCATGAAAAACTGTTTTTT
CSVADLGGHEKLFF
>.|.|TRBV11-2|TRBJ2-1
TGTGCCAGCAGCTTACTGAGAGGGCCTAGCTCCTACAATGAGCAGTTCTTC
CASSLLRGPSSYNEQFF
>TRBD1|.|TRBV28|TRBJ1-1
TGTGCCAGCAGACAACAGGGGGATGCAGAAGCTTTCTTT
CASRQQGDAEAFF
>TRBD1|few|TRBV2|TRBJ1-1
TGTGCCAGCAGGGTCGGGACAGTGAACACTGAAGCTTTCTTT
CASRVGTVNTEAFF
>TRBD1|.|TRBV5-1|TRBJ2-7
TGCGCCAGCAGCACCGGGACAGCCACTACCTACGAGCAGTACTTC
CASSTGTATTYEQYF
>TRBD1|.|TRBV19|TRBJ2-5
TGTGCCAGTAGTATGGGGATGGCGACAGGGGGCAGAGGGGAGACCCAGTACTTC
CASSMGMATGGRGETQYF
>.|.|TRBV28|TRBJ2-2
TGTGCCAGCATTGGGTCTTTTAGCGCCGGGGAGCTGTTTTTT
CASIGSFSAGELFF
>TRBD2|.|TRBV29-1|TRBJ2-3
TGCAGTCCGGGACTATCGACAGATACGCAGTATTTT
CSPGLSTDTQYF
>.|.|TRBV28|TRBJ2-7
TGTGCCAGCAGTCAGGTGGTAGCCTACGAGCAGTACTTC
CASSQVVAYEQYF
>TRBD1|.|TRBV27|TRBJ2-3
TGTGCCAGCAGTTCCCCGACCAGGGGGCCGGATACGCAGTATTTT
CASSSPTRGPDTQYF
>TRBD2|.|TRBV5-6|TRBJ2-7
TGTGCCAGCAGCTTTGCGGGGGTAGCTGGTGAGCAGTACTTC
CASSFAGVAGEQYF
>TRBD1|.|TRBV9|TRBJ2-7
TGTGCCAGCAGCGTAGTGCCGCGGGGACAGGGGGACGGGGAGCAGTACTTC
CASSVVPRGQGDGEQYF
>.|.|TRBV29-1|TRBJ1-4
TGCAGCGTTGACGCACCAGGTGAAAAACTGTTTTTT
CSVDAPGEKLFF
>TRBD1|.|TRBV6-1|TRBJ2-7
TGTGCCAGCATGGGGGACAGCCGGGGCTACGAGCAGTACTTC
CASMGDSRGYEQYF
>.|.|TRBV6-1|TRBJ2-5
TGTGCCAGCAGTGGGCCGGGACTCCCGAAAGAGACCCAGTACTTC
CASSGPGLPKETQYF
>.|.|TRBV7-9|TRBJ1-2
TGTGCCAGCACCCCCTCCGCGCGGGGACTCTATGGCTACACCTTC
CASTPSARGLYGYTF
>.|.|TRBV28|TRBJ2-7
TGTGCCAGCAGTTTACTCCGGGAGTTGTACTTC
CASSLLRELYF
>.|once|TRBV6-1|TRBJ2-5
TGTGCCAGCGGCCCACGGACGGCGGGGACCCAGTACTTC
CASGPRTAGTQYF
>.|.|TRBV2|TRBJ2-1
TGTGCCAGCATCCGGGGCTCCTACAATGAGCAGTTCTTC
CASIRGSYNEQFF
>.|.|TRBV28|TRBJ2-1
TGTGCCAGCAGTTTACTGGGACCGAACAATGAGCAGTTCTTC
CASSLLGPNNEQFF
>.|.|TRBV7-9|TRBJ1-2
TGTGCCAGCACCCCCCGGCGGGACTATGGCTACACCTTC
CASTPRRDYGYTF
>TRBD2|.|TRBV5-1|TRBJ2-1
TGCGCCAGCAGCACCGGGACTAGCGGGGGCCGGGAGCAGTTCTTC
CASSTGTSGGREQFF